This TCR beta chain was recorded in a study of OX40 agonist ivuxolimab in advanced cancers. Turning to the study itself: Treatment of patients was with ivuxolimab, an agonistic anti-OX40 (CD134) antibody. Patients received ivuxolimab, an intravenous treatment, every 2 weeks at 0.01 to 10 mg/kg. The study's findings and limits: Normalized expansion of T-cell clones was also low for some nonresponders. Compared with CD4+, CD8+ T cells on average had more expanded clones.

The CDR3 covers 13 residues. Germline V gives CDR1 SGHRS, CDR2 YFSETQ. V gave up 0 bases and J gave up 2 bases, with 5 bases separating them. Clones were read by immunoSEQ multiplex PCR, and TCRdb kept only the in-frame ones, dropping some. Of some 15,000 clones in the sample, approximately 86% were seen once. To note about this clone: Its antigen is unidentified.

Source: CD4+ or CD8+ T cells sorted from blood, taken in a trial of the OX40 agonist ivuxolimab. The chain recombines TRBV5-1 with TRBJ2-5; a weak D match, TRBD1 (5 bases). This receptor was taken from an adult with an advanced solid tumor such as melanoma, head and neck, liver or kidney cancer. CDR3 DNA sequence: TGCGCCAGCAGCTTGGGACAGCAAGAGACCCAGTACTTC. This encodes CASSLGQQETQYF. Using reference TRBV5-1 and TRBJ2-5 for the parts outside the CDR3, the full variable domain is KAGVTQTPRYLIKTRGQQVTLSCSPISGHRSVSWYQQTPGQGLQFLFEYFSETQRNKGNFPGRFSGRQFSNSRSEMNVSTLELGDSALYLCASSLGQQETQYFGPGTRLLVL.